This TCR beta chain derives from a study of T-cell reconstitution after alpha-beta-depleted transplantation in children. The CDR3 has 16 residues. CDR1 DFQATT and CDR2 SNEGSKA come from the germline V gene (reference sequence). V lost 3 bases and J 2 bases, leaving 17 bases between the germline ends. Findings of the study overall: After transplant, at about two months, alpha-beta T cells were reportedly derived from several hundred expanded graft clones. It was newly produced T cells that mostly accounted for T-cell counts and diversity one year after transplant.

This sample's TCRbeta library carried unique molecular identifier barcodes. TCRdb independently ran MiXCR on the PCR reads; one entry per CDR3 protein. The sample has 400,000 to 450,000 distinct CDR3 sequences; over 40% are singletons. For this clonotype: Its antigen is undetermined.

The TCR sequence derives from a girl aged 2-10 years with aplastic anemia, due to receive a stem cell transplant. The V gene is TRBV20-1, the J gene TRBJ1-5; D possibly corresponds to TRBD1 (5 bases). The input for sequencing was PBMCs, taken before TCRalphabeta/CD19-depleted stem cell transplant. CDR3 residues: CSARRRAGLGNQPQHF. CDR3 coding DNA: TGCAGTGCTAGGCGTAGGGCAGGGCTTGGCAATCAGCCCCAGCATTTT.